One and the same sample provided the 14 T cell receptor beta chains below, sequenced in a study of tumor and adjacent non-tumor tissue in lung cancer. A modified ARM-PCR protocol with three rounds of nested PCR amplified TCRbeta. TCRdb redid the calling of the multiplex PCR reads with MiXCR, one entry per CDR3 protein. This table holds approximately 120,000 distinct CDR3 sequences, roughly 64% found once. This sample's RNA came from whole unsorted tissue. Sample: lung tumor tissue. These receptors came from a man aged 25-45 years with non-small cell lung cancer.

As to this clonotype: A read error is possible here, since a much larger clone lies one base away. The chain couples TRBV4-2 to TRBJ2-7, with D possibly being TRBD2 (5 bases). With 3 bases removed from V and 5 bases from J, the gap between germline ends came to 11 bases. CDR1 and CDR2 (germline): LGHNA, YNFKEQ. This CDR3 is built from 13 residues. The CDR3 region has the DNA TGTGCCAGCAGCCACGGCGGGTATAACGAGCAGTACTTC. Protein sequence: CASSHGGYNEQYF.

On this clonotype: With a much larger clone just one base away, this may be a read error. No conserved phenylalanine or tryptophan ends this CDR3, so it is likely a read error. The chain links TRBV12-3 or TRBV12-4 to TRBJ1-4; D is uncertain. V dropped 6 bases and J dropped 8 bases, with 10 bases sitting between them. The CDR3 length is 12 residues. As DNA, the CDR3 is TGTGCCAGCAGAGCTAATTGGGAAAAACTGTTTCTT. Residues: CASRANWEKLFL.

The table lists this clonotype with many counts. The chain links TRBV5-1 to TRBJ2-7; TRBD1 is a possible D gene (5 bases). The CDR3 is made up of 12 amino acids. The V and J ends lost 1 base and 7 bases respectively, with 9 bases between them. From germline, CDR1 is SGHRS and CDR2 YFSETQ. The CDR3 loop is CASSLSGREQYF. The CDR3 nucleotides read TGCGCCAGCAGCTTGTCAGGGCGGGAGCAGTACTTC.

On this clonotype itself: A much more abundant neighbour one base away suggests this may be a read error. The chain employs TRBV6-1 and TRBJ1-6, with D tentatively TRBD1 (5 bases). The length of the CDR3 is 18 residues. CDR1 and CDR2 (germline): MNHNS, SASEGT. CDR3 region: CASTPRRDSSSYNPPLHF. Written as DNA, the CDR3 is TGTGCCAGCACCCCCAGGAGGGACTCGAGCTCCTATAATCCACCCCTCCACTTT.

For the CDR3, the DNA is TGCGCCAGCAGCTTGGTGGACAGCGAGCAGTACTTC. It translates to CASSLVDSEQYF. The chain links TRBV5-1 to TRBJ2-7; possibly TRBD1 for D (6 bases). There are 12 residues in the CDR3. Trimming removed 0 bases at V and 6 bases at J, with 7 bases between. Per germline, CDR1 SGHRS and CDR2 YFSETQ.

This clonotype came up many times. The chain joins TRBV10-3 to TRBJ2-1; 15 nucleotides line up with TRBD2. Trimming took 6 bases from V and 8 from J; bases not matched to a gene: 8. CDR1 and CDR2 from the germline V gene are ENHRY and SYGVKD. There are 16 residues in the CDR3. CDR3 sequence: CAISLRTSGGADEQFF. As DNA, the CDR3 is TGTGCCATCAGCTTACGGACTAGCGGGGGGGCGGATGAGCAGTTCTTC.

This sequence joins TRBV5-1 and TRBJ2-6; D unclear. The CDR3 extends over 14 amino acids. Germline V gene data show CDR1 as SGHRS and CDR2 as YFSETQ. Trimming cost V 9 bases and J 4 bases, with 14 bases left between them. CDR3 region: CANSLGSGANVLTF. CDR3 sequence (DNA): TGCGCCAACAGTTTGGGCTCCGGGGCCAACGTCCTGACTTTC.

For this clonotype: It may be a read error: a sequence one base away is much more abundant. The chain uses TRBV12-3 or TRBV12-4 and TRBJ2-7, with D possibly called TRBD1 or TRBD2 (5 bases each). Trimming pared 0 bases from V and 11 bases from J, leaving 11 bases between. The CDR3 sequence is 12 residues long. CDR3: CASSLALGTEYF. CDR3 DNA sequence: TGTGCCAGCAGTTTAGCCCTGGGGACGGAGTACTTC.

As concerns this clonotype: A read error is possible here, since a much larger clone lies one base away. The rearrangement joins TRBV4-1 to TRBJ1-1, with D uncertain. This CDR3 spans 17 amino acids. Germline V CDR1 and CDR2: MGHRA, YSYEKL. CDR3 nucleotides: TGCACCAGCAGCCAAGGTATTAGGAAGACAATGAACACTGAAGCTTTCTTT. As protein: CTSSQGIRKTMNTEAFF.

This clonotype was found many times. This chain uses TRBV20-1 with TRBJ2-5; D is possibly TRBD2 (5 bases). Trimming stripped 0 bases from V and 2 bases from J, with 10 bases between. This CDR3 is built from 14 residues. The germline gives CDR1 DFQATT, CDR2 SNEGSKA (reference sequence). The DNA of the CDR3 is TGCAGTGCTAGAGAAGGAGGATTTCAAGAGACCCAGTACTTC. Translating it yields CSAREGGFQETQYF.

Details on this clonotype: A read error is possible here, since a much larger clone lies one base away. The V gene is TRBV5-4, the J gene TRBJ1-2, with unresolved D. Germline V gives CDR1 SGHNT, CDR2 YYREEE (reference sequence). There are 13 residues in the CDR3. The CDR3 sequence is CACSLAANYGYTF. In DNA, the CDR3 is TGTGCCTGCAGCTTAGCAGCTAACTATGGCTACACCTTC.

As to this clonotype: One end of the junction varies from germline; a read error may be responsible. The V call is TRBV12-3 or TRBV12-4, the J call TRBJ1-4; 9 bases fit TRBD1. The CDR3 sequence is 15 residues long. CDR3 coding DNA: TGTACCAGCAGTACGCACCGGGACAGGGACGAAAAACTGTTTTTT. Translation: CTSSTHRDRDEKLFF.

The CDR3 is CARSEPWTSDQETQYF. In nucleotides, the CDR3 is TGTGCCAGGAGCGAACCCTGGACTAGCGACCAAGAGACCCAGTACTTC. The genes are TRBV12-3 or TRBV12-4 and TRBJ2-5; TRBD2 aligns across 9 bases. CDR3 length equals 16 residues. Trimming at V came to 9 bases and at J to 0 bases, leaving 11 bases not matched to a gene.

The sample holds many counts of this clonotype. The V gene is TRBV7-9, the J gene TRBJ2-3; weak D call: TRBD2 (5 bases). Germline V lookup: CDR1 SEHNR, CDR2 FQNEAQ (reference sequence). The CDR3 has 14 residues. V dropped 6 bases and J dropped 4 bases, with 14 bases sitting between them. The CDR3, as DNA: TGTGCCAGCAGGTTGGGGAGAGTGGCAGATACGCAGTATTTT. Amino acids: CASRLGRVADTQYF.